This TCR beta chain was identified in a study of CXCR3-negative and CXCR3-positive naive CD8 T cells (dated by TCRdb to the late 2010s). About the full investigation: In total, roughly 140 million TRB reads were obtained, which works out to roughly 1.5 +/- 0.3 million reads per library. Diversity and physicochemical repertoire analyses were performed on around ten donors pooled from two independent experiments. The TRBV-TRBJ cluster analysis covered naive subsets from a handful of donors and memory cells from 3 donors. On the study overall, not on this receptor specifically: Because surface CD5, which has been linked to self-reactivity in mice, was comparable between naive subsets, TCR interaction strength was also inferred from TRB CDR3 physicochemical properties. Compared with CXCR3-negative naive cells, CXCR3-positive naive cells had TRB CDR3s with higher hydrophobicity (lower Kidera factor 4), lower energy, and higher strength and volume indices. Naive CXCR3-negative and CXCR3-positive cells from the same donor showed similar TRBV-TRBJ usage, whereas memory cells showed distinct patterns. Comparably high repertoire diversity was found in both naive subsets, whereas much lower repertoire diversity was found in memory CD8+ T cells. Because CXCR3 expression was partially decreased after cryopreservation, freshly isolated PBMCs were used for most assays.

Each CD8+ T cell subset was flow-sorted in triplicate, with fewer than 350,000 cells per subset placed directly into RLT lysis buffer. To exclude memory contaminants, naive CD8+ T cells were stringently defined as CD45RO-CCR7+CD27+CD95-. Peripheral blood mononuclear cells were isolated from buffy coats using standard density gradient centrifugation. Naive CXCR3-negative and CXCR3-positive CD8+ T cells were flow-sorted using a FACSAria III. An RNeasy Mini Kit was used to extract total RNA from the sorted cells. In regard to this clonotype: Its antigen remains undetermined.

Reading from cysteine to phenylalanine, the CDR3 counts 13 amino acids. The nucleotide record is missing. The germline V gene provides CDR1 MNHEY and CDR2 SVGAGI. Sequencing was carried out with a NextSeq 550. The Human TCR Profiling Kit (MiLaboratory) was used to prepare UMI-labeled 5' RACE TRB cDNA libraries. The full amount of extracted RNA was used for cDNA synthesis, and the full amount of resulting cDNA was used for PCR amplification. The libraries were made side by side, with each library going through the same number of PCR cycles. The original pipeline was this. With a minimum of two reads required per UMI, MIGEC and MiXCR pulled out about 50,000 +/- 10,000 unique UMI-labeled TRB cDNA molecules from each library. On average, about 40,000 +/- 10,000 functional in-frame TRB CDR3 nucleotide clonotypes lacking stop codons were found per library. Diversity metrics, including normalized Shannon-Wiener and Chao1, were computed in VDJtools after downsampling to 5000 UMI-labeled TRB molecules per sample. VDJtools computed clonotype-size-weighted physicochemical properties of the central five CDR3 residues: interaction energy, strength, volume and Kidera factor 4. Based on TCRdb reprocessing of the reads, there is one entry per CDR3 protein sequence, and DNA is missing. TCRdb, rather than the study authors, made the V and J calls. The sample has fewer than 95,000 distinct CDR3 sequences on record. The ten largest clones take up approximately 1.7% of the sample.

The TCR comes from a human donor in good health. Some clones in this sample may be carry-over from other donors' samples. Sequencing used naive CXCR3- CD8+ T cells from blood. The cell subset or site label of this sample denotes: CD45RO-CCR7+CD27+CD95- naive CD8+ T cells lacking CXCR3 (TNR3-). This chain is built from TRBV6-5 and TRBJ1-1. The CDR3 region reads CASSYDSNTEAFF.